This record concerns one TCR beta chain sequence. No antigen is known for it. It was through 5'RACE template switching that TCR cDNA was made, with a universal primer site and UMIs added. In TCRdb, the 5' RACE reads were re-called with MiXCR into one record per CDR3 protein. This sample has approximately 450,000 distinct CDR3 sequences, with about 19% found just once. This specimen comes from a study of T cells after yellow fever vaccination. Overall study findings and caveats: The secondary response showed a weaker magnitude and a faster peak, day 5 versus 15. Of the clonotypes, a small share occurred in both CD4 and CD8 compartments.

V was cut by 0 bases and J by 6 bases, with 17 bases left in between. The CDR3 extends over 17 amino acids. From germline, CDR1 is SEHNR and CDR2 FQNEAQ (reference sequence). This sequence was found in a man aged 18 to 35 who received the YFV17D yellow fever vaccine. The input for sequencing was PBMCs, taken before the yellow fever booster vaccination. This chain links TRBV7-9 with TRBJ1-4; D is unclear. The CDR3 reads CASSLAPVGSVYEKLFF. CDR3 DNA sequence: TGTGCCAGCAGCTTAGCTCCTGTCGGGTCCGTCTATGAAAAACTGTTTTTT.